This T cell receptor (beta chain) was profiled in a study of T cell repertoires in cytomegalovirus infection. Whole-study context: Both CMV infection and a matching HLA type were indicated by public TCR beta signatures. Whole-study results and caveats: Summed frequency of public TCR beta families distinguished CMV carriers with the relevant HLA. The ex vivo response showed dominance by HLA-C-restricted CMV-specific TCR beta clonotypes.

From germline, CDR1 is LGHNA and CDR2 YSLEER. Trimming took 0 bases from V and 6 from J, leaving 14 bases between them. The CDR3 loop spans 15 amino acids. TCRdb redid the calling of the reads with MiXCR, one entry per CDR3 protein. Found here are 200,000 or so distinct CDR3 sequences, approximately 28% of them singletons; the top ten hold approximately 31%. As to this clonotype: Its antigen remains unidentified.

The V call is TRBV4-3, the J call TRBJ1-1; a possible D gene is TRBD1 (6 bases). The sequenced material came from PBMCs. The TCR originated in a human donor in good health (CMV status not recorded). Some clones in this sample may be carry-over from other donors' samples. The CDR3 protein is CASSQDGGAGAEAFF. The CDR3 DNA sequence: TGCGCCAGCAGCCAAGATGGGGGGGCCGGAGCTGAAGCTTTCTTT.